In this sample, the clone carrying this TCR beta chain turned up once. Clones were read by immunoSEQ multiplex PCR, and TCRdb kept only the in-frame ones, dropping some. The sample carries 170,000 or so clones, 75% to 95% recorded once. This entry comes from a study of T cell responses to AZD1222 COVID-19 vaccine. The germline V gene encodes CDR1 MNHEY and CDR2 SMNVEV (reference sequence). The CDR3 has 14 amino acids. V dropped 3 bases and J dropped 1 base, with 10 bases sitting between them. The receptor comes from an adult in good health. The sequenced sample was peripheral blood, obtained on day 0 of AZD1222 vaccination. The chain has TRBV27 and TRBJ2-7, with a possible D match to TRBD1 (5 bases). The CDR3 is CASSFRARSYEQYF. The CDR3 DNA follows: TGTGCCAGCAGTTTCAGGGCTCGGTCCTACGAGCAGTACTTC.